These T cell receptor beta chains were read from a single sample in a study of response to subunit inactivated influenza vaccine. One entry per CDR3 protein, called by TCRdb with MiXCR from the RT-PCR reads. The sample includes almost 250,000 distinct CDR3 sequences, 10% to 15% of them seen just once. The specimen was non-naive T cells sorted from PBMCs, collected around two weeks before vaccination. These receptors were taken from a man between 45 and 60 years old who received an inactivated influenza vaccine. The CDR3 runs from the conserved cysteine through the conserved F or W. The D gene is left open where the match is weak. Size tells how often a clone was seen (once, few, many) or the class of an expanded clone, and some rows leave it out.

>TRBJ2-3|few|TRBV5-4|.
CASSSTARGGTDTQYF
TGTGCCAGCAGCTCGACGGCTCGGGGAGGCACAGATACGCAGTATTTT
>TRBJ1-5|.|TRBV11-2|.
CASSLERVNQPQHF
TGTGCCAGCAGCTTAGAACGGGTCAATCAGCCCCAGCATTTT
>TRBJ2-3|few|TRBV5-1|.
CASRGQRSTDTQYF
TGCGCCAGCCGCGGACAAAGAAGCACAGATACGCAGTATTTT
>TRBJ2-2|.|TRBV27|TRBD1
CASSTSPGTGGKAIAGELFF
TGTGCCAGCAGCACCAGCCCCGGGACAGGGGGCAAGGCTATAGCCGGGGAGCTGTTTTTT
>TRBJ2-5|.|TRBV6-1|.
CASNKGQVGETQYF
TGTGCCAGCAATAAAGGTCAGGTTGGTGAGACCCAGTACTTC
>TRBJ1-4|few|TRBV5-1|.
CASSLVGTNEKLFF
TGCGCCAGCAGCTTGGTTGGAACTAATGAAAAACTGTTTTTT
>TRBJ2-1|.|TRBV15|.
CATSRGRGGPNEQFF
TGTGCCACCAGCAGGGGTCGAGGAGGGCCCAATGAGCAGTTCTTC
>TRBJ2-4|few|TRBV6-2/TRBV6-3|.
CATRGFGNIQYF
TGTGCCACCCGAGGGTTTGGGAACATTCAGTACTTC
>TRBJ1-1|.|TRBV6-5|.
CASSFLGVLNTEAFF
TGTGCCAGCAGTTTCCTCGGGGTCCTGAACACTGAAGCTTTCTTT
>TRBJ2-1|many|TRBV5-1|.
CASSRPILDSRDEQFF
TGCGCCAGCAGCCGCCCTATCCTGGACTCTAGGGATGAGCAGTTCTTC
>TRBJ1-2|many|TRBV10-3|TRBD1
CAISEQGTDGYTF
TGTGCCATCAGTGAACAGGGGACGGATGGCTACACCTTC
>TRBJ1-1|.|TRBV2|.
CASIWNTEAFF
TGTGCCAGCATCTGGAACACTGAAGCTTTCTTT
>TRBJ1-2|.|TRBV7-2|.
CASSEGAYGYTF
TGTGCCAGCTCTGAGGGAGCTTACGGCTACACCTTC
>TRBJ2-2|.|TRBV19|.
CASTLYTGELFF
TGTGCCAGTACTCTTTACACCGGGGAGCTGTTTTTT
>TRBJ2-7|once|TRBV27|.
CASSLKPLGLLGEQYF
TGTGCCAGCAGTTTGAAGCCGCTGGGATTACTGGGCGAGCAGTACTTC
>TRBJ2-1|few|TRBV19|TRBD2
CASSALAGDYNEQFF
TGTGCCAGTAGTGCGCTAGCGGGGGACTACAATGAGCAGTTCTTC
>TRBJ2-1|many|TRBV4-2|.
CASSLAELPMNYNEQFF
TGTGCCAGCAGCCTGGCGGAGCTCCCAATGAACTACAATGAGCAGTTCTTC
>TRBJ2-5|.|TRBV7-2|TRBD1
CASSKRQGTETQYF
TGTGCCAGCAGCAAAAGACAGGGGACGGAGACCCAGTACTTC
>TRBJ2-1|.|TRBV2|.
CASSEAMRKFF
TGTGCCAGCAGTGAAGCGATGAGAAAGTTCTTC
>TRBJ2-1|few|TRBV5-1|TRBD2
CASGPSSGRSYNEQFF
TGCGCCAGCGGACCCTCTAGCGGGAGGTCCTACAATGAGCAGTTCTTC
>TRBJ1-4|once|TRBV28|.
CDSNPPGADEKLFF
TGTGACAGCAATCCCCCGGGGGCGGATGAAAAACTGTTTTTT
>TRBJ2-1|.|TRBV27|.
CASSLFWPYSYNEQFF
TGTGCCAGCAGTTTATTTTGGCCATACTCCTACAATGAGCAGTTCTTC